These 28 T cell receptor beta chains were all obtained from the same sample, sequenced in a study of Ad26.COV2.S vaccination and SARS-CoV-2 variants. Treatment: about 20 received Ad26.COV2.S at low or high dose, single or two shots; about five received placebo; per-sample allocation not given. Samples analyzed were those drawn on day 63 after the first vaccine or placebo injection. Here immunoSEQ multiplex PCR was the method, and the copy in TCRdb shows in-frame clones only, minus some. This table has 440,000 or so clones, approximately 90% appearing once. The sample in question was peripheral blood, obtained in a trial of Ad26.COV2.S vaccine versus placebo. The receptors were gathered from a person aged 18-65 years who received the Ad26.COV2.S COVID-19 vaccine or a placebo.

The V and J genes are TRBV7-3 and TRBJ2-3; D unclear. The germline CDR1 and CDR2 sequences are SGHTA and FQGTGA. The CDR3 spans 17 residues. With 2 bases removed from V and 2 bases from J, the gap between germline ends came to 17 bases. The CDR3 coding sequence is TGTGCCAGCAGCTTATATCCGGAGTCCCCCCTCACAGATACGCAGTATTTT. It specifies CASSLYPESPLTDTQYF. Looking up the rest from reference TRBV7-3 and TRBJ2-3 gives the full variable domain: GAGVSQTPSNKVTEKGKYVELRCDPISGHTALYWYRQSLGQGPEFLIYFQGTGAADDSGLPNDRFFAVRPEGSVSTLKIQRTERGDSAVYLCASSLYPESPLTDTQYFGPGTRLTVL.

The chain recombines TRBV2 with TRBJ1-6; TRBD1 is a possible D gene (6 bases). This CDR3 contains 15 residues. Germline assignment: CDR1 SNHLY and CDR2 FYNNEI. V lost 6 bases and J 4 bases, leaving 13 bases between the germline ends. CDR3 coding DNA: TGTGCCAGCAGGGCGGACAGAAATTATAATTCACCCCTCCACTTT. It encodes CASRADRNYNSPLHF.

This chain uses TRBV30 with TRBJ2-1, with a possible D match to TRBD1 (6 bases). The CDR3 extends over 16 amino acids. V lost 0 bases and J lost 5, with 17 bases in between. The germline V gene encodes CDR1 GTSNPN and CDR2 SVGIG (reference sequence). CDR3 sequence: CAWSVFGGLLHNEQFF. In DNA, the CDR3 is TGTGCCTGGAGTGTGTTTGGGGGCCTCCTCCACAATGAGCAGTTCTTC.

The chain has TRBV6-1 and TRBJ2-3; 8 nucleotides match TRBD2. V gave up 3 bases and J gave up 6 bases; unmatched junction bases: 11. The CDR3 extends over 16 amino acids. The germline V gene encodes CDR1 MNHNS and CDR2 SASEGT. The CDR3 DNA is TGTGCCAGCAGTGATCCGGGGGGGTTGAAAGGTGATACGCAGTATTTT. It specifies CASSDPGGLKGDTQYF.

This chain connects TRBV7-3 to TRBJ2-2; no reliable D call. Trimming stripped 2 bases from V and 7 bases from J, with 8 bases between. The CDR3 has 13 amino acids. Germline V gives CDR1 SGHTA, CDR2 FQGTGA. CDR3 region: CASSLGVDGELFF. The DNA for the CDR3 is TGTGCCAGCAGCTTAGGCGTAGACGGGGAGCTGTTTTTT.

The V gene is TRBV14, the J gene TRBJ2-1; 8 bases agree with TRBD2. From germline, CDR1 is SGHDN and CDR2 FVKESK. Trimming took 0 bases from V and 0 from J; bases not matched to a gene: 4. The CDR3 length is 17 residues. The CDR3 region has the DNA TGTGCCAGCAGCCAAGATGGCGGGGGGTACTCCTACAATGAGCAGTTCTTC. Amino acids: CASSQDGGGYSYNEQFF.

J is TRBJ1-1 and V is TRBV5-4; 7 nucleotides match TRBD1. From germline, CDR1 is SGHNT and CDR2 YYREEE (reference sequence). This CDR3 contains 16 residues. The junction had 9 bases not matched to a gene; V was cut back by 4 bases and J by 0 bases. The CDR3 protein is CASSQPGTVMNTEAFF. The CDR3 DNA reads as TGTGCCAGCAGCCAGCCCGGGACAGTAATGAACACTGAAGCTTTCTTT.

The chain uses TRBV5-4 and TRBJ2-7; weak D call: TRBD1 (6 bases). This CDR3 is built from 14 residues. V gave up 3 bases and J gave up 0 bases, with 10 bases separating them. Per the germline V gene, CDR1 is SGHNT and CDR2 is YYREEE (reference sequence). The CDR3 DNA is TGTGCCAGCAGCTCAAGACAGGCCTCCTACGAGCAGTACTTC. Its translation: CASSSRQASYEQYF.

This chain links TRBV15 with TRBJ2-3; 14 bases agree with TRBD2. This CDR3 has 20 residues. The ends lost 5 bases at V and 3 bases at J; junction bases unmatched: 16. The germline CDR1 and CDR2 sequences are LNHNV and YYDKDF (reference sequence). The CDR3 region is CATSRSTGTSGRRVTDTQYF. CDR3 nucleotides: TGTGCCACCAGCCGCTCGACCGGGACTAGCGGGAGAAGGGTTACAGATACGCAGTATTTT.

CDR3 DNA: TGTGCCAGCAGGCAAAGGACAGGTCGCTCTGGAAACACCATATATTTT. Amino acids: CASRQRTGRSGNTIYF. The gene calls are TRBV7-3 and TRBJ1-3, with TRBD1 identical over 7 bases. Germline-derived CDR1 and CDR2 are SGHTA and FQGTGA. The CDR3 has 16 amino acids. The J segment lost 0 bases and the V segment lost 6 bases, leaving 8 bases of the junction unmatched.

The chain uses TRBV18 and TRBJ1-6, with TRBD1 matching 9 bases. The CDR3 loop spans 15 amino acids. In germline, CDR1 is KGHSH, CDR2 LQKENI. V trimming: 6 bases; J trimming: 9 bases; junction bases outside the gene matches: 9. The CDR3 spells CASSPEGQGSSPLHF. The CDR3 coding sequence is TGTGCCAGCTCGCCTGAGGGACAGGGAAGTTCACCCCTCCACTTT.

Here the CDR3 DNA reads TGTGCCAGCAGCGAGGGTATTGAAGCTTTCTTT. As protein: CASSEGIEAFF. V gene TRBV25-1 combines with J gene TRBJ1-1; D not resolved. Germline CDR1 MGHDK, CDR2 SYGVNS. V was pared by 6 bases and J by 7 bases, with 9 bases between. This CDR3 is 11 amino acids long.

The chain links TRBV6-6 to TRBJ1-2; D is unclear. CDR1 is MNHNY, CDR2 SVGAGI, per germline (reference sequence). CDR3 size: 17 residues. V dropped 5 bases and J dropped 3 bases, with 22 bases sitting between them. CDR3 sequence (DNA): TGTGCCAGCAGTCCCGGGTATCTCAGGACCCCATACTATGGCTACACCTTC. It specifies CASSPGYLRTPYYGYTF.

The chain combines TRBV3-1 (or the pseudogene TRBV3-2) with TRBJ2-1; D unresolved. This CDR3 comprises 13 residues. The V gene lost 3 bases and the J gene lost 6 bases, with 9 bases spanning the gap. Germline lookup yields CDR1 LGHDT and CDR2 YNNKEL (reference sequence). CDR3 coding DNA: TGTGCCAGCAGCCATGAAACACGCAATGAGCAGTTCTTC. Protein product: CASSHETRNEQFF.

The chain recombines TRBV6-5 with TRBJ2-7, with 7 bases identical to TRBD1. The CDR3 extends over 14 amino acids. Germline V lookup: CDR1 MNHEY, CDR2 SVGAGI. V was pared by 7 bases and J by 6 bases, with 12 bases of the junction left unmatched. This CDR3 is CASNPHDRVGEQYF. CDR3 bases: TGTGCCAGCAATCCACATGACAGGGTTGGCGAGCAGTACTTC.

The rearrangement uses TRBV6-5 and TRBJ1-5; possibly TRBD1 for D (6 bases). The germline CDR1 and CDR2 sequences are MNHEY and SVGAGI. The CDR3 extends over 14 amino acids. Deletions cut 5 bases from V and 2 bases from J, with 10 bases between. CDR3 nucleotide sequence: TGTGCCAGCAGTCCAGGGGAGGGCAATCAGCCCCAGCATTTT. Its translation: CASSPGEGNQPQHF.

The chain employs TRBV11-2 and TRBJ1-2; 7 bases line up with TRBD1. Losses at the gene ends were 5 bases for V and 6 bases for J; bases not matched to a gene: 6. The length of the CDR3 is 13 residues. CDR1 and CDR2 (germline): SGHAT, FQNNGV. CDR3 coding DNA: TGTGCCAGCAGCCTAATCGGACAGGATGGCTACACCTTC. Translated, it gives CASSLIGQDGYTF.

The rearrangement joins TRBV5-1 to TRBJ1-3, with D possibly TRBD1 on 6 matching bases. This CDR3 has 14 residues. V dropped 4 bases and J dropped 4 bases, with 12 bases sitting between them. Germline CDR1 is SGHRS and CDR2 is YFSETQ. Written as DNA, the CDR3 is TGCGCCAGCAGCCCCGGGACAACGGGAAACACCATATATTTT. Translation: CASSPGTTGNTIYF.

This rearrangement joins TRBV6-6 to TRBJ2-1; D gene uncertain. The CDR3 spans 10 residues. Trimming removed 4 bases at V and 7 bases at J, with 2 bases between. Germline V gene sequence: CDR1 MNHNY, CDR2 SVGAGI (reference sequence). DNA of the CDR3: TGTGCCAGCAGTTTGAATGAGCAGTTCTTC. Translated, it gives CASSLNEQFF.

This clone has only one observation. The chain joins TRBV6-5 to TRBJ1-3, with TRBD1 matching 10 bases. From germline, CDR1 is MNHEY and CDR2 SVGAGI. The J segment lost 3 bases and the V segment lost 4 bases, leaving 3 bases of the junction unmatched. There are 15 residues in the CDR3. CDR3 region: CASSSGQGIGNTIYF. The DNA for the CDR3 is TGTGCCAGCAGTTCGGGACAGGGGATTGGAAACACCATATATTTT.

In this sample, this clone turned up a few times. This rearrangement joins TRBV28 to TRBJ2-7; 7 bases map to TRBD1. With 3 bases clipped from V and 3 bases from J, the junction kept 5 bases outside the gene matches. The germline CDR1 and CDR2 sequences are MDHEN and SYDVKM. The CDR3 covers 14 residues. The DNA of the CDR3 is TGTGCCAGCAGTTTCGGGACAGCACTCTACGAGCAGTACTTC. Protein product: CASSFGTALYEQYF.

This clone appeared many times. The chain uses TRBV27 and TRBJ2-7; TRBD2 might be the D (6 bases). The CDR3 contains 14 residues. The V end lost 5 bases, the J end lost 0 bases, and 11 bases lay between the germline ends. The germline gives CDR1 MNHEY, CDR2 SMNVEV (reference sequence). The CDR3 is CASSTGTLSYEQYF. CDR3 DNA sequence: TGTGCCAGCAGTACCGGGACTCTCTCCTACGAGCAGTACTTC.

The CDR3 here is CASSDYGGLINSPLHF. Written as DNA, the CDR3 is TGTGCCAGCAGTGATTACGGGGGGCTCATTAATTCACCCCTCCACTTT. The rearrangement joins TRBV2 to TRBJ1-6; a possible D gene is TRBD1 (6 bases). V was shortened by 3 bases and J by 6 bases, with 15 bases between the two germline ends. The CDR3 has 16 residues. Germline loops: CDR1 SNHLY, CDR2 FYNNEI.

The rearrangement joins TRBV4-3 to TRBJ1-6; D not certain. Trimming pared 1 base from V and 7 bases from J, leaving 11 bases between. Germline V CDR1 and CDR2: LGHNA, YSLEER. This CDR3 contains 15 residues. CDR3 in amino acids: CASSQAYEGNSPLHF. The CDR3 DNA reads as TGCGCCAGCAGCCAAGCGTACGAAGGGAATTCACCCCTCCACTTT.

This clone turned up a few times. V gene TRBV6-5 combines with J gene TRBJ2-7, with 7 bases fitting TRBD1. The CDR3 spans 15 residues. Trimming removed 7 bases from V and 3 bases from J; junction bases left unmatched: 12. CDR1 MNHEY and CDR2 SVGAGI come from the germline V gene. CDR3 loop: CASTSQGLLVYEQYF. CDR3 sequence (DNA): TGTGCCAGCACCTCACAGGGGTTATTGGTCTACGAGCAGTACTTC.

To note about this clone: Distinct nucleotide sequences in the sample also encode this CDR3. The V gene is TRBV18, the J gene TRBJ1-5; the D is unclear. The length of the CDR3 is 13 residues. Germline values: CDR1 KGHSH, CDR2 LQKENI. Trimming pared 3 bases from V and 2 bases from J, leaving 5 bases between. CDR3 residues: CASSPGGNQPQHF. Here the CDR3 DNA reads TGTGCCAGCTCACCTGGGGGCAATCAGCCCCAGCATTTT.

Regarding this clone: This same CDR3 is encoded by further DNA sequences in the sample. The CDR3: CASSPASSYNEQFF. In DNA, the CDR3 is TGTGCCAGCAGCCCCGCGAGCTCCTACAATGAGCAGTTCTTC. This chain links TRBV7-9 with TRBJ2-1; D call uncertain. The V and J ends lost 5 bases and 0 bases respectively, with 8 bases between them. Germline V gene lookup returns CDR1 SEHNR and CDR2 FQNEAQ (reference sequence). This CDR3 contains 14 residues. The whole variable domain, remainder taken from reference TRBV7-9 and TRBJ2-1, is DTGVSQNPRHKITKRGQNVTFRCDPISEHNRLYWYRQTLGQGPEFLTYFQNEAQLEKSRLLSDRFSAERPKGSFSTLEIQRTEQGDSAMYLCASSPASSYNEQFFGPGTRLTVL.

The rearrangement uses TRBV4-3 and TRBJ1-6; TRBD1 matches 9 bases. The CDR3 contains 18 residues. The trim removed 0 bases at V and 6 bases at J, leaving 9 bases unmatched. CDR1 LGHNA and CDR2 YSLEER come from the germline V gene. CDR3 bases: TGCGCCAGCAGCCAAGAACCGACGGGACAGGGAGGTAATTCACCCCTCCACTTT. Translation gives CASSQEPTGQGGNSPLHF.